A single T cell receptor beta chain is shown here with its context. The antigen it recognizes is unknown. Base quality data are lacking; no much larger clone is found one base away. The CDR3 regions of human TCRbeta chains were analyzed by immunosequencing. The original methods were these. Repertoire TCRs were checked for matches against a reference library of SARS-CoV-2-specific TCRs that had been generated using the MIRA antigen-specificity platform. Breadth meant the fraction of unique TCRs that were SARS-CoV-2-associated, whereas depth meant the fraction of total T cells that were SARS-CoV-2-associated. Using the MIRA data, every spike-specific TCR was mapped to the spike region that the TCR reacted to and assigned to either a CD4 or a CD8 class. Log10-transformed breadth and depth values were compared by one-way ANOVA with Sidak's multiple comparisons tests. Held by TCRdb, this immuneACCESS table contains in-frame sequences only and omits some clones. Under half of the omission traces to an unresolved V gene where checked; the cause of the rest is unknown. The DNA was the basis for D and trimming; V, J and clone size are from that table. The table for this sample lists some 100,000 clones; approximately 91% of them were counted only once. Together, the top ten hold about a sixth of the sample.

These data are taken from a study of T cell responses to AZD1222 COVID-19 vaccine (dated by TCRdb to the early 2020s). About the investigation overall: AZD1222 recipients given second doses at about 4 weeks or at about 12 weeks were pooled, since spike-specific TCR depth and breadth were not found to differ between the two schedules. A total of about 230 trial participants underwent TCR sequencing, of whom 207 received two doses of AZD1222 and some 25 received two doses of the MenACWY control vaccine. Trial participants were enrolled by age into subgroups of 18-55, 56-69 and 70-plus years, and roughly 160, 29 and 62 TCR-sequenced participants, respectively, were included in these subgroups.

The time point tag for this specimen amounts to: baseline before first vaccination. The vaccinee samples were drawn from two UK trials, COV001 and COV002, one of which was a single-blind randomized controlled phase 2/3 trial testing AZD1222 (ChAdOx1 nCoV-19) in healthy adults. For TCRbeta chain sequencing, PBMC samples from trial participants were taken at day 0 and at day 28 after the second dose. From cysteine to phenylalanine, the CDR3 is 15 amino acids long. CDR3 DNA is the only sequence kept; it has 45 bases, read in frame from the first base. Trimming costs V 3 bases and J 6 bases, and their ends lie 15 bases apart. CDR1 LNHDA and CDR2 SQIVND are derived from the germline V gene (reference sequence). General study outcomes and caveats: Participants were mostly white British and included more females than males, and it was suggested by the authors that clonal diversity may have been underestimated. Conclusions about previously exposed vaccinees are limited, since just 5 or 6 AZD1222 recipients were seropositive for SARS-CoV-2 at baseline. Because no day 14 peak-response samples were available, the repertoires could be characterized only after the peak T cell response. Epitopes outside the regions mutated in the B.1.351 and B.1.1.7 variants were reportedly recognized by nearly half of the unique spike-specific TCRs. In the small 56-69-year group, the increase in depth fell short of significance, most likely because of low power. CD4 TCRs associated with the vaccine covered the entire spike protein, and the dominant responses were in regions 160-218 and 743-854. After two AZD1222 doses, spike-specific TCR breadth and depth were significantly higher than at day 0 and than in MenACWY recipients.

The TCR originated in an adult in good health. Here the chain combines TRBV19 and TRBJ2-1, with the D call tentatively TRBD1 or TRBD2, each fitting 5 bases. The starting material was peripheral blood, obtained on day 0 of AZD1222 vaccination. The CDR3 is CASSITGTVSNEQFF. The sequenced DNA is TGTGCCAGTAGTATCACCGGGACGGTCAGCAATGAGCAGTTCTTC.